This is a list of T cell receptor beta chains from one sample in a study of cytomegalovirus exposure and HLA in healthy donors. Sequenced by immunoSEQ multiplex PCR; TCRdb stores in-frame clones only, minus some. This repertoire shows about 150,000 clones, approximately 86% found once; its top ten account for under 8%. Sequencing was carried out using PBMCs. Every receptor here comes from a woman aged 45-65 years in good health and CMV-seropositive. CDR3s include the opening cysteine and the closing phenylalanine or tryptophan. The order of the fields is J gene, V gene, CDR3 protein.

TRBJ1-1,TRBV14,CASSQATGASEAFF
TRBJ1-4,TRBV6-6,CASSYGQFTEKLFF
TRBJ1-1,TRBV7-9,CSSFSGVNEAFF
TRBJ2-2,TRBV11-2,CASSLGVNTGELFF
TRBJ1-2,TRBV14,CASSQARKYGYTF
TRBJ1-1,TRBV29-1,CSTTVPGGTEAFF
TRBJ2-1,TRBV29-1,CSVDFFSSYNEQFF
TRBJ1-2,TRBV4-3,CASSQAAGVTNGYTF
TRBJ2-7,TRBV4-2,CASSQDSYEQYF
TRBJ1-5,TRBV6-1,CASSEAGGVNQPQHF
TRBJ2-7,TRBV30,CAWSTGTGERYEQYF
TRBJ2-7,TRBV7-6,CASSLEGQSSYEQYF
TRBJ2-5,TRBV27,CASSSVTGGAREQYF
TRBJ1-6,TRBV7-9,CASSELRSSYNSPLHF
TRBJ2-7,TRBV7-2,CASSIERIPSYGQYF
TRBJ2-3,TRBV5-1,CASSVSPGYPSTDTQYF
TRBJ2-3,TRBV5-1,CASSSRGGGSTDTQYF
TRBJ2-7,TRBV7-9,CASSSGSSYEQYF
TRBJ2-5,TRBV7-9,CASSYRIGQHQETQYF
TRBJ2-1,TRBV9,CASTPGDNEQFF
TRBJ2-7,TRBV18,CASSPPTPRSGYEQYF
TRBJ2-4,TRBV15,CATSRDLPGGAKDIQYF
TRBJ2-7,TRBV7-9,CSSSLELAGEYEQYF